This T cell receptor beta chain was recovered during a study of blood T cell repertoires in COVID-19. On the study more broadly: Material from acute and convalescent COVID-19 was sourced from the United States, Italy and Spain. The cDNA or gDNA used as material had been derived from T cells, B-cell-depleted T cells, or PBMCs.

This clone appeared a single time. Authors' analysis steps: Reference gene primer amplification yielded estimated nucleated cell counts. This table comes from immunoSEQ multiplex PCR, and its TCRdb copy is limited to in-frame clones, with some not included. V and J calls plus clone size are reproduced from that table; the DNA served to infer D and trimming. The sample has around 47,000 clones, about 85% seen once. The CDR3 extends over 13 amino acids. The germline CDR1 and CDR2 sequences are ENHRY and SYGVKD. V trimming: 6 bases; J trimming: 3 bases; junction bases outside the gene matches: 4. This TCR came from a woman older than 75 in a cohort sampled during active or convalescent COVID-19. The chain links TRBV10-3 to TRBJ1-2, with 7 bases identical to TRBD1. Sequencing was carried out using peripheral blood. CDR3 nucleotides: TGTGCCATCAGGTCGGGACAGCACTATGGCTACACCTTC. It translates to CAIRSGQHYGYTF.